These 5 T cell receptor beta chains were all obtained from the same sample, sequenced in a study of regulatory T cells in long-lasting Graves disease. Arm-PCR with iRepertoire HTBI primers amplified the CDR3 regions for these TCR beta libraries. TCRdb redid the calling of the multiplex PCR reads with MiXCR, one entry per CDR3 protein. The table shows more than 350,000 distinct CDR3 sequences, with about 15% occurring only once. Noted time point: newly diagnosed GD, antithyroid drugs for less than 3 months. With RNA extracted from PBMCs as input, the TCR library was made. This sample also appeared in a second study, on T cells in Graves' hyperthyroidism and ophthalmopathy.

The sequences come from peripheral blood mononuclear cells (PBMCs), collected at new diagnosis, from a patient treated with antithyroid drugs. All receptors derive from a woman younger than 45 with Graves disease.

At least ten counts were recorded for this clonotype. The chain combines TRBV11-2 with TRBJ2-1; no definite D call. This CDR3 is built from 15 residues. V lost 1 base and J lost 5, with 12 bases in between. CDR1 and CDR2 (germline): SGHAT, FQNNGV. The CDR3 bases are TGTGCCAGCAGCTTAGTCGGGTTACTCAACAATGAGCAGTTCTTC. The encoded protein is CASSLVGLLNNEQFF.

This clonotype occurred a few times. The V call is TRBV20-1, the J call TRBJ2-6; D unresolved. This CDR3 contains 14 residues. Germline V CDR1 and CDR2: DFQATT, SNEGSKA (reference sequence). The germline V and J ends were trimmed by 5 bases and 1 base, with 9 bases remaining between them. CDR3 amino acids: CSAEGFSGANVLTF. DNA for the CDR3: TGCAGTGCTGAAGGTTTTTCTGGGGCCAACGTCCTGACTTTC.

This clonotype was found many times. V is TRBV12-3 or TRBV12-4 and J is TRBJ1-1; no clear D. V was shortened by 0 bases and J by 1 base, with 6 bases between the two germline ends. The CDR3 runs to 14 residues. The CDR3 region is CASSLARRNTEAFF. The CDR3 bases are TGTGCCAGCAGTTTAGCCCGCAGGAACACTGAAGCTTTCTTT.

In this sample, this clonotype turned up many times. This rearrangement joins TRBV7-2 to TRBJ1-2; D is ambiguous. The V gene's germline CDR1 is SGHTA and CDR2 FQGNSA. V was clipped by 7 bases and J by 7 bases, with 19 bases between them. CDR3 length equals 14 residues. The CDR3 loop is CASTSGGAKGGYTF. Written as DNA, the CDR3 is TGTGCCAGCACCAGCGGCGGAGCGAAGGGTGGCTACACCTTC. The full variable domain, completed using reference TRBV7-2 and TRBJ1-2, is GAGVSQSPSNKVTEKGKDVELRCDPISGHTALYWYRQSLGQGLEFLIYFQGNSAPDKSGLPSDRFSAERTGGSVSTLTIQRTQQEDSAVYLCASTSGGAKGGYTFGSGTRLTVV.

This clonotype was counted between two and nine times. The chain links TRBV5-6 to TRBJ1-6; D may be TRBD1 (6 bases). Germline lookup yields CDR1 SGHDT and CDR2 YYEEEE. The V gene lost 2 bases and the J gene lost 4 bases, with 13 bases spanning the gap. The CDR3 totals 16 residues. The CDR3 sequence: CASSFRGSPYNSPLHF. The CDR3 coding sequence is TGTGCCAGCAGCTTCAGGGGATCCCCATATAATTCACCCCTCCACTTT.